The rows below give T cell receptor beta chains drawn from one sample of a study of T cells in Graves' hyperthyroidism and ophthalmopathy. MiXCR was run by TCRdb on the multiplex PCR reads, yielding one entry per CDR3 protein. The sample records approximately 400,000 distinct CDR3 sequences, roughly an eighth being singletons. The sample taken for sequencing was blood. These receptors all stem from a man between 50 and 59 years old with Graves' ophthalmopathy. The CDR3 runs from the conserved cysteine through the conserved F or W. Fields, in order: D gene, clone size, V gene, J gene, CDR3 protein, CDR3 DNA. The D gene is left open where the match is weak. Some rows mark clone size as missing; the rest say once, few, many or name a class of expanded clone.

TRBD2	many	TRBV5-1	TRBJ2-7	CASSSMLAGGQYEQYF	TGCGCCAGCAGCTCCATGCTAGCGGGAGGGCAGTACGAGCAGTACTTC
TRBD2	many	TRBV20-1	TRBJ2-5	CSARTSGSLRRETQYF	TGCAGTGCGCGGACTAGCGGGAGCTTGCGTAGAGAGACCCAGTACTTC
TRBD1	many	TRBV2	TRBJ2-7	CASSDRVETHEQYF	TGTGCCAGCAGCGACAGGGTGGAGACGCACGAGCAGTACTTC
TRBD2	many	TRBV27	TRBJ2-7	CASSLSLAGAYEQYF	TGTGCCAGCAGTTTATCGTTAGCGGGAGCCTACGAGCAGTACTTC
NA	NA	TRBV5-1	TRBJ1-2	CASSPVSWGNYGYTF	TGCGCCAGCAGCCCCGTATCGTGGGGCAACTATGGCTACACCTTC
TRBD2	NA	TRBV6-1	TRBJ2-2	CASSERLAGGGITGELFF	TGTGCCAGCAGTGAAAGACTAGCGGGGGGGGGAATCACCGGGGAGCTGTTTTTT
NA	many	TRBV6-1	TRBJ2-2	CASSRETGELFF	TGTGCCAGCAGTCGAGAGACCGGGGAGCTGTTTTTT
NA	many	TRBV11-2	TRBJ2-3	CASSDTRATDTQYF	TGTGCCAGCAGTGACACGAGGGCCACAGATACGCAGTATTTT
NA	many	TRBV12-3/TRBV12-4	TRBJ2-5	CASSLDTLETQYF	TGTGCCAGCAGTTTGGACACACTAGAGACCCAGTACTTC
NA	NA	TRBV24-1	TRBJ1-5	CATSRGQYQPQHF	TGTGCCACCAGCCGAGGACAGTATCAGCCCCAGCATTTT
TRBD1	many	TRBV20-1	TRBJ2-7	CSADWTGPRDEQYF	TGCAGTGCTGACTGGACAGGGCCAAGGGACGAGCAGTACTTC
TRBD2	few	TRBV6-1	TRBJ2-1	CASSTTSGRWSYDEQFF	TGTGCCAGCAGTACGACTAGCGGGAGATGGTCCTACGATGAGCAGTTCTTC
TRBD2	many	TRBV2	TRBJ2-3	CASSRSSGRGTDTQYF	TGTGCCAGCAGTCGTTCTAGCGGGAGGGGCACAGATACGCAGTATTTT
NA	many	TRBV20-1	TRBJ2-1	CSAAPGGSYNEQFF	TGCAGTGCGGCGCCCGGGGGCTCCTACAATGAGCAGTTCTTC
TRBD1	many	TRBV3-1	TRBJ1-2	CASSGTAYGYTF	TGTGCCAGCAGCGGGACAGCCTATGGCTACACCTTC
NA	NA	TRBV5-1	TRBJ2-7	CASSIGAKEQYF	TGCGCCAGCAGTATTGGGGCTAAAGAGCAGTACTTC
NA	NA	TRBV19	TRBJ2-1	CASSDTISSYNEQFF	TGTGCCAGTAGTGATACAATTAGCTCCTACAATGAGCAGTTCTTC
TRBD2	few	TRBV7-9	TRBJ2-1	CASSPSGSSSYNEQFF	TGTGCCAGCAGTCCTAGCGGAAGTAGCTCCTACAATGAGCAGTTCTTC
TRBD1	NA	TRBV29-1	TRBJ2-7	CSVGGGQGAYEQYF	TGCAGCGTTGGGGGTGGACAGGGGGCTTACGAGCAGTACTTC
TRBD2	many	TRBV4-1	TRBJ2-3	CASSQGGLADRTDTQYF	TGCGCCAGCAGCCAGGGCGGACTAGCGGACCGCACAGATACGCAGTATTTT
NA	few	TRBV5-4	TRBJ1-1	CASSSVLRTEAFF	TGTGCCAGCAGCTCAGTCCTCCGCACTGAAGCTTTCTTT
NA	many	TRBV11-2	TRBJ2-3	CASSRVGVTDTQYF	TGTGCCAGCAGCAGGGTGGGAGTGACAGATACGCAGTATTTT
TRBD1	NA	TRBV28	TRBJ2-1	CASKETDRVGNEQFF	TGTGCCAGCAAAGAAACCGACAGGGTGGGAAATGAGCAGTTCTTC
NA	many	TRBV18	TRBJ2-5	CASSPLDSPTQETQYF	TGTGCCAGCTCACCCCTGGACAGCCCAACCCAAGAGACCCAGTACTTC
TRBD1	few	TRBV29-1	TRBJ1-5	CSVVTGGNQPQHF	TGCAGCGTTGTCACAGGGGGCAATCAGCCCCAGCATTTT
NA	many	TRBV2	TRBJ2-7	CASSEVLPRYEQYF	TGTGCCAGCAGTGAAGTGCTCCCCCGGTACGAGCAGTACTTC
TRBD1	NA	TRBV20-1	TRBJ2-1	CSAREHWGQGYNEQFF	TGCAGTGCTAGAGAGCATTGGGGACAGGGTTACAATGAGCAGTTCTTC
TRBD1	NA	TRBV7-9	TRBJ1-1	CASSLAVLERDRVSFF	TGTGCCAGCAGCTTAGCAGTCTTAGAAAGGGACAGGGTGTCTTTCTTT
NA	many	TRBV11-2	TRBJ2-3	CASTKTRTDTQYF	TGTGCCAGCACTAAAACTAGAACAGATACGCAGTATTTT
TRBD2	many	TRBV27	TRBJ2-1	CASSLVSGREQFF	TGTGCCAGCAGTTTGGTTAGCGGGAGGGAGCAGTTCTTC
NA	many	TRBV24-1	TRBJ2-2	CATSDHGTASRTGELFF	TGTGCCACCAGTGACCATGGGACGGCCTCACGGACCGGGGAGCTGTTTTTT